These T cell receptor beta chains were read from a single sample in a study of metastatic and nonmetastatic thyroid tumors. From the PCR reads, TCRdb re-called clones with MiXCR. The sample comprises around 30,000 clones, over 10% of which are singletons, and approximately 4.9% rests with the top ten. Sequenced material: blood. These receptor sequences come from a female donor with papillary thyroid cancer or a benign thyroid nodule (not recorded which). Some clones in this sample may be carry-over from other donors' samples. Each CDR3 is given with its conserved first and last residue. A D gene is named only where the DNA matches it firmly. Size is stated for part of the rows, as once, few or many counts, or as a class when the clone is expanded.

j_call,d_call,v_call,clone_size,cdr3_aa,cdr3_nt
TRBJ2-2,-,TRBV2,many,CASSEGANTGELFF,TGTGCCAGCAGTGAGGGGGCAAACACCGGGGAGCTGTTTTTT
TRBJ2-1,-,TRBV12-3/TRBV12-4,many,CASSLVLLTSGWNEQFF,TGTGCCAGCAGTTTAGTTCTACTCACGTCAGGTTGGAATGAGCAGTTCTTC
TRBJ2-1,TRBD2,TRBV6-1,few,CASSSTSGAYNEQFF,TGTGCCAGCAGCTCGACTAGCGGGGCATACAATGAGCAGTTCTTC
TRBJ1-2,-,TRBV4-1,many,CASSQDPEDSFYGYTF,TGCGCCAGCAGCCAAGATCCAGAGGACAGCTTCTATGGCTACACCTTC
TRBJ2-3,TRBD2,TRBV3-1,many,CASSQDAGLAFF,TGTGCCAGCAGCCAAGACGCGGGACTAGCCTTCTTT
TRBJ2-2,-,TRBV18,many,CASSPRRGDTGELFF,TGTGCCAGCTCACCGCGGAGGGGAGACACCGGGGAGCTGTTTTTT
TRBJ1-4,TRBD1,TRBV3-1,many,CASSQGGTGSEKLFF,TGTGCCAGCAGCCAAGGGGGGACAGGTTCTGAAAAACTGTTTTTT
TRBJ2-1,-,TRBV4-1,once,CASSQDPTPAYNEQFF,TGCGCCAGCAGCCAAGATCCGACTCCCGCCTACAATGAGCAGTTCTTC
TRBJ1-5,-,TRBV6-1,many,CASSARGAGANQPQHF,TGTGCCAGCAGCGCCAGAGGGGCCGGAGCCAATCAGCCCCAGCATTTT
TRBJ1-5,-,TRBV6-1,many,CASSELGLGQPQHF,TGTGCCAGCAGTGAGCTTGGGTTGGGTCAGCCCCAGCATTTT
TRBJ1-2,TRBD1,TRBV5-8,many,CASRDRVLSNYGYTF,TGTGCCAGCAGGGACAGGGTTTTATCCAACTATGGCTACACCTTC
TRBJ1-2,TRBD1,TRBV2,many,CASSGDRLGGYTF,TGTGCCAGCAGTGGGGACAGGTTGGGCGGCTACACCTTC
TRBJ2-3,TRBD1,TRBV15,many,CATSRVGPGQGEDTQYF,TGTGCCACCAGCAGAGTCGGTCCGGGACAGGGGGAGGATACGCAGTATTTT
TRBJ2-5,TRBD1,TRBV28,many,CASSLGRAPRGSRETQYF,TGTGCCAGCAGTTTGGGGAGAGCCCCCAGGGGGTCTCGAGAGACCCAGTACTTC
TRBJ1-1,-,TRBV6-2/TRBV6-3,many,CASSTTLNTEAFF,TGTGCCAGCAGCACTACACTGAACACTGAAGCTTTCTTT
TRBJ2-7,TRBD2,TRBV5-6,many,CASAWTSGTGEQYF,TGTGCCAGCGCCTGGACTAGCGGGACAGGGGAGCAGTACTTC
TRBJ2-7,TRBD2,TRBV20-1,many,CSARDLLAGEEQYF,TGCAGTGCTAGAGATTTGCTAGCGGGAGAAGAGCAGTACTTC
TRBJ1-4,-,TRBV12-3/TRBV12-4,many,CASRSTDINEKLFF,TGTGCCAGCAGATCGACGGACATTAATGAAAAACTGTTTTTT
TRBJ1-1,-,TRBV13,many,CASSLRGPTEAFF,TGTGCCAGCAGCTTACGGGGGCCCACTGAAGCTTTCTTT
TRBJ2-6,TRBD1,TRBV5-1,once,CASSLGRGPGANVLTF,TGCGCCAGCAGCTTGGGCAGGGGGCCTGGGGCCAACGTCCTGACTTTC
TRBJ2-2,-,TRBV10-1,few,CASSDRYTGELFF,TGCGCCAGCAGTGACAGGTACACCGGGGAGCTGTTTTTC
TRBJ2-3,-,TRBV29-1,many,CSAPDMGTQYF,TGCAGCGCCCCCGATATGGGTACGCAGTATTTT
TRBJ2-3,-,TRBV9,-,CASSESPQGKVYTQYF,TGTGCCAGCAGCGAGTCCCCCCAGGGGAAGGTGTATACGCAGTATTTT
TRBJ2-1,TRBD2,TRBV5-1,many,CASSTAGTSGNEQFF,TGCGCCAGCAGCACGGCCGGGACTAGCGGGAATGAGCAGTTCTTC
TRBJ2-2,TRBD1,TRBV6-1,many,CASGGTGDTGELFF,TGTGCCAGCGGTGGGACAGGGGACACCGGGGAGCTGTTTTTT
TRBJ1-2,-,TRBV6-5,many,CASSYSIGYGYTF,TGTGCCAGCAGTTACTCGATTGGCTATGGCTACACCTTC
TRBJ2-6,-,TRBV6-1,many,CASSSSTGVGANVLTF,TGTGCCAGCAGTTCTAGTACGGGCGTGGGGGCCAACGTCCTGACTTTC
TRBJ2-2,TRBD2,TRBV6-4,many,CASSSGLDTGELFF,TGTGCCAGCAGCTCGGGACTAGACACCGGGGAGCTGTTTTTT
TRBJ2-2,-,TRBV2,many,CASKGPSRRTGELFF,TGTGCCAGCAAGGGGCCGAGTAGGCGCACCGGGGAGCTGTTTTTT
TRBJ1-2,TRBD1,TRBV30,many,CAWLGQGLPNYGYTF,TGTGCCTGGTTAGGACAGGGGTTACCCAACTATGGCTACACCTTC
TRBJ2-7,-,TRBV20-1,-,CSARIVQYEQYF,TGCAGTGCTAGAATAGTGCAGTACGAGCAGTACTTC
TRBJ2-1,TRBD2,TRBV12-3/TRBV12-4,many,CASRWTSGRPNEQFF,TGTGCCAGCCGGTGGACTAGCGGGAGGCCCAATGAGCAGTTCTTC
TRBJ2-7,TRBD1,TRBV27,many,CASRKQGVNEQYF,TGTGCCAGCAGAAAACAGGGGGTGAACGAGCAGTACTTC
TRBJ2-6,TRBD1,TRBV18,many,CASSLGQAASGANVLTF,TGTGCCAGCTCACTGGGACAGGCTGCATCTGGGGCCAACGTCCTGACTTTC
TRBJ2-7,-,TRBV2,many,CASSENSHEQYF,TGTGCCAGCAGTGAGAACAGCCACGAGCAGTACTTC
TRBJ1-3,-,TRBV28,many,CASSSPDSPSGNTIYF,TGTGCCAGCAGTTCCCCCGACAGCCCCTCTGGAAACACCATATATTTT
TRBJ2-1,TRBD2,TRBV12-3/TRBV12-4,many,CASSLASGRNNEQFF,TGTGCCAGCAGTCTCGCTAGCGGGAGGAACAATGAGCAGTTCTTC
TRBJ2-3,-,TRBV30,many,CAWSVLGTLTDTQYF,TGTGCCTGGAGTGTACTCGGGACCCTCACAGATACGCAGTATTTT
TRBJ1-2,-,TRBV6-2/TRBV6-3,many,CASSYSLTDFYGYTF,TGTGCCAGCAGTTACTCCCTGACGGACTTCTATGGCTACACCTTC
TRBJ1-1,-,TRBV7-9,many,CASSSSGGTEAFF,TGTGCCAGCAGCTCCTCGGGGGGGACTGAAGCTTTCTTT
TRBJ2-1,TRBD1,TRBV12-5,many,CASGLEQGADEQFF,TGTGCTAGTGGTTTGGAGCAGGGGGCAGATGAGCAGTTCTTC
TRBJ2-1,TRBD2,TRBV18,many,CASSLTSGNSNEQFF,TGTGCCAGCTCACTGACTAGCGGGAATAGTAATGAGCAGTTCTTC